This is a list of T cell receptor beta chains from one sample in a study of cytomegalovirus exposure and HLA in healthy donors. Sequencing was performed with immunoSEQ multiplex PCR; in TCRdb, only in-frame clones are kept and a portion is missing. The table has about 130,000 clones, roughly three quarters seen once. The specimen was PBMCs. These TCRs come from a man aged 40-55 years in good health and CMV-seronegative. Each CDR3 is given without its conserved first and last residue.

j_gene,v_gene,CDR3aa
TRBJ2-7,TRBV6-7,ASKDRRSAGGSSGPRQY
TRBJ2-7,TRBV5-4,ASSLKGGDYEQY
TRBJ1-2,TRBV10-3,AISGGHRGANYGYT
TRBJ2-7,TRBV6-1,AGSPGQGFSYEQY
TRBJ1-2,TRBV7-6,ASSLAGGAGYT
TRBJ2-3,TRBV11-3,ASSPWGLRPDTQY
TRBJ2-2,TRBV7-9,ASSRPGGSTGELF
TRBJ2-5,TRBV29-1,SVAGDLGGETQY
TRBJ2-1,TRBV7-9,ASSPKGSGIFNNEQF
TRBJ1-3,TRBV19,ASGDFSGNTIY
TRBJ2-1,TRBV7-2,ASSLGAGEYNEQF
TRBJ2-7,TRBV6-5,ASSFRPGAATYEQY
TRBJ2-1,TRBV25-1,ASSPPGRDEQF
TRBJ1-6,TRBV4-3,ASSQDRWETLH
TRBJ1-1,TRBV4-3,ASSQEIGTENTEAF
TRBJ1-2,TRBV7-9,ASSLLPNGEGGYT
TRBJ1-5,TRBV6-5,ASSYGTGRNQPQH
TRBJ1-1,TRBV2,ASSEQNTEAF
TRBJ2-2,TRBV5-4,ASSWGLRSTGELF
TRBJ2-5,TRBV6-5,ASSKLSGGQETQY
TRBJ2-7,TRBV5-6,ASSLTLYEQY
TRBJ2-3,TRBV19,ASSPRTSGLSTDTQY
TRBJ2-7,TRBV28,ATTLGLAYEQY
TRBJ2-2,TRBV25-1,ASRGLAGALNTGELF
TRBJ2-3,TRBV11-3,ASSFGADTQY
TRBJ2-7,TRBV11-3,ASSLGGGVNSYEQY
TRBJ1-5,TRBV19,ASSIDSGLLDQPQH
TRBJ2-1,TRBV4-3,ASSQDDTGYNEQF
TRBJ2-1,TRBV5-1,ASSLLAGVDYEQF
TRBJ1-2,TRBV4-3,ASSQDLQNYGYT
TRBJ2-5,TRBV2,ASSDGQFEETQY
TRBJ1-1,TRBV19,ASSIDSVNTEAF
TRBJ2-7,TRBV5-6,ASSLGNRANEQY
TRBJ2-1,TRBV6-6,ASRGGTGAVFPGQF
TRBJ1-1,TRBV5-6,ASSNRGHLNTEAF
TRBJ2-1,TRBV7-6,ASSLLYRLAGSYNEQF
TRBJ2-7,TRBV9,ASSASGTGGYEQY
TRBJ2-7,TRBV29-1,SGKTGSSYEQY
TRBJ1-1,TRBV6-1,ASSEAEGGLGRLF
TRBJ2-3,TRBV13,ASSPGLAGGSGSTDTQY
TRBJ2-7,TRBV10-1,ASSESPLSGRGGSYEQY
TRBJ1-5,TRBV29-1,SVAGGRAQPQH
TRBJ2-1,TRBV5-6,ASSLAGYREQF
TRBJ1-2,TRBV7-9,ASSIGQVYGYT
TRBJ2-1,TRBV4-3,ASSQGPTSGSSYEQF
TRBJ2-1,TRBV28,ASSSVTAGVF
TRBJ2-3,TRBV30,AWRVQGADTQY
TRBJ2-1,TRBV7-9,ASSLGGDEQF
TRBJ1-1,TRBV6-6,ASSYRESEAF
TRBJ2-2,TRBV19,ASTQTGGGTGELF
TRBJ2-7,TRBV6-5,ASSYSRTGVYEQY
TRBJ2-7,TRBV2,ASRGSPYEQY
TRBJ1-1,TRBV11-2,ASSLGPIVTEAF
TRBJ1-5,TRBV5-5,ASSLTSGQGHQPQH
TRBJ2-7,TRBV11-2,ASSPWDLEGSSYEQY
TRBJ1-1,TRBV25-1,ASSDLHSRSEAF